A selection of T cell receptor beta chains follows, all from one sample in a study of blood T cell repertoires in COVID-19. Data came from immunoSEQ multiplex PCR; TCRdb stores just in-frame clones and leaves some out. The sample lists 380,000 or so clones, 80% to 90% seen once, with more than 1% in the top ten. The sample consisted of peripheral blood. Receptors were obtained from a man in his forties with acute or convalescent COVID-19. Both conserved end residues are part of each CDR3. The D gene is left open where the match is weak. Clone size is given for some rows only: seen once, a few or many times, or a class if the clone is expanded.

j_call clone_size d_call v_call cdr3_aa cdr3_nt
TRBJ1-1 - - TRBV28 CASSLTGASSNTEAFF TGTGCCAGCAGTTTAACAGGAGCCTCGAGCAACACTGAAGCTTTCTTT
TRBJ2-3 - TRBD2 TRBV6-5 CASRGLAGGKDTQYF TGTGCCAGCAGGGGACTAGCGGGAGGTAAAGATACGCAGTATTTT
TRBJ2-5 - TRBD1 TRBV7-2 CASSSRDRDFQETQYF TGTGCCAGCAGCTCTCGGGACAGGGACTTCCAAGAGACCCAGTACTTC
TRBJ1-2 - - TRBV28 CASSLGRDYGYTF TGTGCCAGCAGTCTGGGCCGAGACTATGGCTACACCTTC
TRBJ2-2 - TRBD1 TRBV5-1 CASSLGQGYSNTGELFF TGCGCCAGCAGCTTGGGACAGGGGTACTCGAACACCGGGGAGCTGTTTTTT
TRBJ2-5 once TRBD1 TRBV5-1 CASSFVATGDGETQYF TGCGCCAGCAGCTTCGTTGCGACAGGGGATGGGGAGACCCAGTACTTC
TRBJ2-1 - - TRBV7-3 CASSLTAYNEQFF TGTGCCAGCAGCTTAACGGCATACAATGAGCAGTTCTTC
TRBJ2-3 - - TRBV11-2 CASSLGGLGTDTQYF TGTGCCAGCAGCTTAGGGGGACTGGGTACAGATACGCAGTATTTT
TRBJ2-2 once - TRBV28 CASSLFRQVTGELFF TGTGCCAGCAGTTTATTCCGTCAGGTCACCGGGGAGCTGTTTTTT
TRBJ2-1 - TRBD2 TRBV15 CATSRVGLGDEQFF TGTGCCACCAGCAGAGTGGGACTAGGCGATGAGCAGTTCTTC
TRBJ1-4 - - TRBV27 CASSPSPGTNEKLFF TGTGCCAGCAGTCCCTCGCCCGGGACTAATGAAAAACTGTTTTTT
TRBJ1-3 - TRBD1 TRBV5-1 CASSRRQGAAGNTIYF TGCGCCAGCAGCCGAAGACAGGGGGCAGCTGGAAACACCATATATTTT
TRBJ2-7 - TRBD1 TRBV6-2/TRBV6-3 CASSYKVDRTGGDPYEQYF TGTGCCAGCAGTTACAAAGTGGATAGGACAGGGGGCGACCCCTACGAGCAGTACTTC
TRBJ1-3 - - TRBV21-1 CASSSRVTGNTIYF TGTGCCAGCAGCTCCAGGGTAACGGGAAACACCATATATTTT
TRBJ1-1 - TRBD1 TRBV19 CASSTDQGAKHAEAFF TGTGCCAGTAGTACTGATCAGGGGGCGAAACACGCTGAAGCTTTCTTT
TRBJ1-2 once - TRBV27 CASSPSQGTVGGYTF TGTGCCAGCAGTCCCTCCCAGGGGACGGTAGGTGGCTACACCTTC
TRBJ1-2 - TRBD1 TRBV5-6 CASSLRQGHYGYTF TGTGCCAGCAGCCTAAGACAGGGCCACTATGGCTACACCTTC
TRBJ2-2 - TRBD2 TRBV6-5 CASRGLAGGTGELFF TGTGCCAGCAGAGGACTAGCGGGAGGCACCGGGGAGCTGTTTTTT
TRBJ2-7 - - TRBV28 CASSINRSSYEQYF TGTGCCAGCAGTATAAACAGGTCATCCTACGAGCAGTACTTC
TRBJ1-2 - - TRBV18 CASTPGRDGYTF TGTGCCAGCACCCCAGGGCGAGATGGCTACACCTTC
TRBJ1-2 - - TRBV30 CAWSWQGGGYTF TGTGCCTGGAGTTGGCAGGGTGGTGGCTACACCTTC
TRBJ2-2 - TRBD2 TRBV25-1 CASSGGLLNTGELFF TGTGCCAGCAGTGGGGGACTATTGAACACCGGGGAGCTGTTTTTT
TRBJ1-4 - - TRBV5-1 CASSFLEGEKLFF TGCGCCAGCAGCTTCTTAGAGGGTGAAAAACTGTTTTTT
TRBJ2-5 - - TRBV20-1 CSARVRETQYF TGCAGTGCTAGAGTGCGGGAGACCCAGTACTTC
TRBJ2-5 - - TRBV4-2 CASSSIGGPETQYF TGTGCCAGCAGCTCTATCGGGGGGCCGGAGACCCAGTACTTC
TRBJ2-6 - TRBD1 TRBV2 CASNRDRSYSGANVLTF TGTGCCAGCAACCGGGACAGGAGCTACTCTGGGGCCAACGTCCTGACTTTC
TRBJ2-1 - - TRBV7-2 CASSPEVDQYEQFF TGTGCCAGCAGCCCAGAGGTAGATCAGTATGAGCAGTTCTTC